This T cell receptor (beta chain) was found in a study of cytomegalovirus exposure and HLA in healthy donors. In germline, CDR1 is WNHNN, CDR2 SYGVQD (reference sequence). With V trimmed by 0 bases and J by 5 bases, 6 bases remained unmatched. The length of the CDR3 is 16 residues. About this clone: Its cognate antigen is unknown.

The PCR used 60 Vbeta and 13 Jbeta primers. The method was immunoSEQ multiplex PCR; TCRdb's version includes in-frame clones alone and lacks a portion of them. The data contain about 69,000 clones, 74% of them seen just once; the ten biggest clones take up around 10%. General study findings and limits: Some public TCRs appeared in many individuals, while most sequences were rare.

V is TRBV10-1 and J is TRBJ2-1, with 8 bases aligning to TRBD2. The TCR was taken from a woman in her fifties or sixties in good health and CMV-seropositive. The sample consisted of PBMCs. CDR3 protein: CASSESRGGPNNEQFF. Written as DNA, the CDR3 is TGCGCCAGCAGTGAGTCACGGGGGGGCCCCAACAATGAGCAGTTCTTC.